This T cell receptor beta chain originates from a study of blood T cell repertoires in COVID-19. Study at large: Acute-phase and convalescent COVID-19 samples originated in the United States, Italy and Spain. T cells, B-cell-depleted T cells, or PBMCs supplied cDNA or gDNA.

Seattle enrolled patients during active infection and tracked them longitudinally. Looked up from germline, CDR1 is ENHRY and CDR2 is SYGVKD. CDR3 length equals 16 residues. V lost 3 bases, J lost 5 bases, and 10 bases stayed unmatched. Original processing methods: Amplification of reference gene primers was used by the study to estimate nucleated cell counts. Sequencing was performed with immunoSEQ multiplex PCR; in TCRdb, only in-frame clones are kept and a portion is missing. The DNA was the basis for D and trimming; V, J and clone size are from that table. Here the sample spans some 180,000 clones, 75% to 85% being singletons. This clone was observed a few times.

V gene TRBV10-3 combines with J gene TRBJ2-5, with 9 bases that match TRBD2. The source is a woman aged 40-49 years with COVID-19, enrolled during active disease. Specimen: peripheral blood. CDR3 residues: CAISESSGGFVETQYF. The CDR3 DNA reads as TGTGCCATCAGTGAATCGAGCGGGGGGTTTGTGGAGACCCAGTACTTC.